This TCR beta chain was retrieved from a study of cytomegalovirus exposure and HLA in healthy donors. Study observations and caveats: Usually a TCR sequence was rare, but some public TCRs were found in many donors.

Note on this clone: The antigen is undetermined.

Primers included in the PCR were 60 Vbeta and 13 Jbeta primers. Method: immunoSEQ multiplex PCR; TCRdb's copy keeps in-frame clones and lacks some. In the table there are 300,000 or so clones, approximately 84% of which are singletons. The CDR3 extends over 14 amino acids. Deletions cut 6 bases from V and 7 bases from J, with 13 bases between. Per germline, CDR1 MDHEN and CDR2 SYDVKM. Healthy bone marrow donors made up the cohort. Sequencing was performed on PBMCs. The chain carries TRBV28 and TRBJ1-6; unclear D gene. This TCR derives from a woman aged 40 to 50 in good health and CMV-seropositive. CDR3 loop: CASRRQERNSPLHF. The DNA for the CDR3 is TGTGCCAGCAGGCGTCAGGAAAGGAATTCACCCCTCCACTTT.